Each of the 29 T cell receptor beta chains below was sequenced from the same sample in a study of blood T cell repertoires in COVID-19. Sequencing was performed with immunoSEQ multiplex PCR; in TCRdb, only in-frame clones are kept and a portion is missing. In the table there are 100,000 to 150,000 clones, approximately 71% of which are singletons. Input material: peripheral blood. The receptor source for this set is an older woman with acute or convalescent COVID-19.

This sequence joins TRBV29-1 and TRBJ1-2; possibly TRBD1 for D (6 bases). Germline CDR1 and CDR2: SQVTM and ANQGSEA. V dropped 0 bases and J dropped 8 bases, with 13 bases sitting between them. This CDR3 is built from 13 residues. CDR3 coding DNA: TGCAGCGTTGAAGATTTGGGCAGGGGAGGCTACACCTTC. Its protein product is CSVEDLGRGGYTF. The full variable domain, with the rest looked up from reference TRBV29-1 and TRBJ1-2, is SAVISQKPSRDICQRGTSLTIQCQVDSQVTMMFWYRQQPGQSLTLIATANQGSEATYESGFVIDKFPISRPNLTFSTLTVSNMSPEDSSIYLCSVEDLGRGGYTFGSGTRLTVV.

The gene calls are TRBV6-5 and TRBJ2-7, with 8 positions matching TRBD1. Germline V CDR1 and CDR2: MNHEY, SVGAGI. The trim removed 5 bases at V and 5 bases at J, leaving 8 bases unmatched. The CDR3 extends over 14 amino acids. CDR3 DNA: TGTGCCAGCAGTCGGGACAGGCTGTGGGACGAGCAGTACTTC. Amino acids: CASSRDRLWDEQYF.

This rearrangement joins TRBV15 to TRBJ2-1; TRBD2 matches at 16 bases. The CDR3 sequence is 16 residues long. V dropped 0 bases and J dropped 9; count of bases not matched to a gene: 2. Germline CDR1 LNHNV, CDR2 YYDKDF (reference sequence). The CDR3 DNA follows: TGTGCCACCAGCAGAGAGGGACTAGCGGGAGGGGGTGAGCAGTTCTTC. This translates into CATSREGLAGGGEQFF.

Only a few counts were recorded for this clone. The chain carries TRBV10-3 and TRBJ1-1; TRBD1 aligns across 8 bases. The CDR3 is 15 amino acids. J was trimmed by 4 bases and V by 2 bases; bases with no gene match: 6. Germline V gene sequence: CDR1 ENHRY, CDR2 SYGVKD. The CDR3 coding sequence is TGTGCCATCAGTGAGGGGTCGACAGGGGCCACTGAAGCTTTCTTT. Its protein product is CAISEGSTGATEAFF.

The CDR3 bases are TGTGCCAGCACTACAGGGGGCGGAGGAAAAACTGTTTTT. Translated, it gives CASTTGGGGKTVF. The chain carries TRBV21-1 and TRBJ1-4; TRBD1, the table's D call, lacks a check against the DNA. TRBV21-1 is reported as a pseudogene. The CDR3 runs to 13 residues.

The chain recombines TRBV4-3 with TRBJ1-5; 7 bases match TRBD1. Trimming removed 0 bases from V and 6 bases from J; junction bases left unmatched: 5. The CDR3 is made up of 15 amino acids. Germline loops: CDR1 LGHNA, CDR2 YSLEER. The CDR3 loop is CASSQDPGGSQPQHF. The CDR3 DNA reads as TGCGCCAGCAGCCAAGATCCAGGGGGAAGTCAGCCCCAGCATTTT.

The chain joins TRBV27 to TRBJ2-2, with TRBD2 identical over 9 bases. V dropped 5 bases and J dropped 2; count of bases not matched to a gene: 6. CDR3 length: 16 residues. Germline CDR1 and CDR2: MNHEY and SMNVEV (reference sequence). The CDR3: CASSLLSGGNTGELFF. The CDR3, as DNA: TGTGCCAGCAGTCTCCTTAGCGGGGGCAACACCGGGGAGCTGTTTTTT.

The chain links TRBV5-1 to TRBJ1-1; D not resolved. From germline, CDR1 is SGHRS and CDR2 YFSETQ. This CDR3 region has 13 residues. V lost 4 bases and J lost 6, with 13 bases in between. The chain's CDR3 is CASSRVGDSEAFF. DNA of the CDR3: TGCGCCAGCAGCCGCGTCGGGGATTCTGAAGCTTTCTTT.

The V call is TRBV28, the J call TRBJ2-7; 7 bases align to TRBD2. Germline V gene lookup returns CDR1 MDHEN and CDR2 SYDVKM. V was pared by 8 bases and J by 2 bases, with 0 bases of the junction left unmatched. The CDR3 contains 11 residues. This chain's CDR3 is CASRGAYEQYF. The CDR3 DNA follows: TGTGCCAGCCGGGGGGCCTACGAGCAGTACTTC. Drawing the rest from reference TRBV28 and TRBJ2-7, the complete variable domain is DVKVTQSSRYLVKRTGEKVFLECVQDMDHENMFWYRQDPGLGLRLIYFSYDVKMKEKGDIPEGYSVSREKKERFSLILESASTNQTSMYLCASRGAYEQYFGPGTRLTVT.

The chain is built from TRBV29-1 and TRBJ2-7, with D tentatively TRBD2 (6 bases). The CDR3 has 13 amino acids. Germline lookup yields CDR1 SQVTM and CDR2 ANQGSEA. V lost 3 bases, J lost 5 bases, and 14 bases lay in between. CDR3 coding DNA: TGCAGCGTTGAGGGCGGGGCCGGAGACGAGCAGTACTTC. This codes for CSVEGGAGDEQYF.

This clone showed up just a few times. The rearrangement joins TRBV6-5 to TRBJ2-7, with a weak D call TRBD2 (5 bases). CDR3 length equals 14 residues. From germline, CDR1 is MNHEY and CDR2 SVGAGI. Trimming took 7 bases from V and 6 from J, leaving 19 bases between them. This CDR3 is CASTRRESHLEQYF. The CDR3 region has the DNA TGTGCCAGCACCCGAAGGGAGAGCCATCTCGAGCAGTACTTC.

CDR3 nucleotides: TGCGCCAGCAGCTTGGGGGAGGGGGTCACTGAAGCTTTCTTT. Translating it yields CASSLGEGVTEAFF. The rearrangement joins TRBV5-1 to TRBJ1-1, with D possibly TRBD1 on 6 matching bases. Trimming stripped 0 bases from V and 4 bases from J, with 10 bases between. In germline, CDR1 is SGHRS, CDR2 YFSETQ. The CDR3 spans 14 residues.

V is TRBV10-2 and J is TRBJ2-3; TRBD2 matches 8 bases. Germline V gene sequence: CDR1 WSHSY, CDR2 SAAADI. The J segment lost 4 bases and the V segment lost 2 bases, leaving 2 bases of the junction unmatched. The CDR3 spans 14 residues. The DNA of the CDR3 is TGCGCCAGCAGTGAGCGGGGGGGCCCAGATACGCAGTATTTT. Translation gives CASSERGGPDTQYF.

The gene calls are TRBV5-1 and TRBJ2-1; 11 bases map to TRBD1. Germline-derived CDR1 and CDR2 are SGHRS and YFSETQ. The V and J ends lost 5 bases and 10 bases, in that order; junction bases with no gene match: 11. The CDR3 runs to 15 residues. CDR3 bases: TGCGCCAGCAGACCCGGACAGGGGGCCCGGGAAGAGCAGTTCTTC. Its translation is CASRPGQGAREEQFF.

The chain recombines TRBV9 with TRBJ2-5, with a possible D match to TRBD1 (5 bases). The V end lost 0 bases, the J end lost 9 bases, and 21 bases lay between the germline ends. The CDR3 has 16 amino acids. Germline lookup yields CDR1 SGDLS and CDR2 YYNGEE. CDR3 region: CASSVVIYRFSSAQYF. The CDR3 nucleotides read TGTGCCAGCAGCGTAGTCATATACAGGTTCTCATCGGCCCAGTACTTC.

The gene calls are TRBV25-1 and TRBJ2-3; 10 bases are shared with TRBD2. The J segment lost 2 bases and the V segment lost 2 bases, leaving 1 base of the junction unmatched. There are 15 residues in the CDR3. CDR1 MGHDK and CDR2 SYGVNS come from the germline V gene. The CDR3 region has the DNA TGTGCCAGCAGTGAAACTAGCGGGGTCACAGATACGCAGTATTTT. Amino acid sequence: CASSETSGVTDTQYF.

This rearrangement joins TRBV2 to TRBJ2-3; 9 bases agree with TRBD2. Trimming cost V 8 bases and J 1 base; bases outside gene matches: 1. This CDR3 is 13 amino acids long. Germline CDR1 SNHLY, CDR2 FYNNEI. The CDR3 DNA is TGTGCCAGCGCTAGCGGGGGCACAGATACGCAGTATTTT. Translation: CASASGGTDTQYF.

This clone occurred a few times. This sequence joins TRBV30 and TRBJ1-5, with D tentatively TRBD1 (5 bases). Between the trimmed V and J ends, which lost 1 base and 4 bases, there was a span of 20 bases. This CDR3 is 17 amino acids long. Germline V lookup: CDR1 GTSNPN, CDR2 SVGIG (reference sequence). This CDR3 is CAWSETPQGGLNQPQHF. The CDR3 DNA follows: TGTGCCTGGAGTGAAACACCCCAGGGAGGGCTGAATCAGCCCCAGCATTTT.

The V gene is TRBV7-2, the J gene TRBJ2-1; TRBD2 aligns across 14 bases. Looked up from germline, CDR1 is SGHTA and CDR2 is FQGNSA. The CDR3 totals 15 residues. The trim removed 7 bases at V and 6 bases at J, leaving 5 bases unmatched. The CDR3 protein is CASKLGLAGGNEQFF. The CDR3, as DNA: TGTGCCAGCAAACTAGGACTAGCGGGAGGCAATGAGCAGTTCTTC.

This clone was detected ten times or more. The rearrangement uses TRBV15 and TRBJ2-7, with 16 bases matching TRBD2. The CDR3 totals 19 residues. Germline V lookup: CDR1 LNHNV, CDR2 YYDKDF (reference sequence). After removal of 0 bases from V and 2 bases from J, the junction contained 7 bases not matched to a gene. In nucleotides, the CDR3 is TGTGCCACCAGCAGAGATCTGGGACTAGCGGGAGGGTTCGCCTACGAGCAGTACTTC. Amino acid sequence: CATSRDLGLAGGFAYEQYF.

The chain joins TRBV15 to TRBJ2-5; TRBD1 is a possible D gene (6 bases). This CDR3 has 16 amino acids. The germline V gene encodes CDR1 LNHNV and CDR2 YYDKDF (reference sequence). V lost 0 bases and J lost 2, with 13 bases in between. CDR3 protein: CATSRDGRGLQETQYF. CDR3 nucleotides: TGTGCCACCAGCAGAGACGGCAGGGGCTTACAAGAGACCCAGTACTTC.

This clone was counted once. This chain links TRBV11-2 with TRBJ1-1, with TRBD1 identical over 9 bases. The CDR3 runs 18 residues. Trimming removed 5 bases from V and 4 bases from J; junction bases left unmatched: 17. Germline lookup yields CDR1 SGHAT and CDR2 FQNNGV. The CDR3 region has the DNA TGTGCCAGCAGCGAACTGTCGGCTCTGGGACAGGGCGGCACTGAAGCTTTCTTT. It is translated as CASSELSALGQGGTEAFF.

The chain is built from TRBV12-3 or TRBV12-4 and TRBJ2-3; D not certain. V lost 7 bases and J 6 bases, leaving 8 bases between the germline ends. This CDR3 contains 11 residues. CDR3 sequence (DNA): TGTGCCAGCACCCTACTTGATACGCAGTATTTT. This codes for CASTLLDTQYF.

The rearrangement joins TRBV11-2 to TRBJ1-1; a weak D match, TRBD1 (5 bases). CDR1 is SGHAT and CDR2 is FQNNGV in the germline V gene. V lost 3 bases, J lost 2 bases, and 16 bases lay in between. CDR3 length: 16 amino acids. The DNA for the CDR3 is TGTGCCAGCAGCTTTGGTTGGGCAGGGTATAACACTGAAGCTTTCTTT. Protein product: CASSFGWAGYNTEAFF.

The chain carries TRBV28 and TRBJ1-3; D unresolved. Trimming pared 8 bases from V and 6 bases from J, leaving 11 bases between. Germline loops: CDR1 MDHEN, CDR2 SYDVKM. The CDR3 length is 12 residues. CDR3 sequence (DNA): TGTGCCAGCGCAACGGGTAAAAACACCATATATTTT. Protein product: CASATGKNTIYF.

The J gene is TRBJ2-7, the V gene TRBV7-8; D is possibly TRBD2 (6 bases). In germline, CDR1 is SGHVS, CDR2 FQNEAQ. Trimming stripped 5 bases from V and 2 bases from J, with 19 bases between. There are 16 residues in the CDR3. The CDR3 sequence: CASSPVVAGGAYEQYF. The CDR3 DNA reads TGTGCCAGCAGCCCAGTGGTGGCAGGCGGGGCCTACGAGCAGTACTTC.

The V call is TRBV12-5, the J call TRBJ2-3; D not certain. Trimming removed 1 base from V and 0 bases from J, with 5 bases in between. The V gene's germline CDR1 is LGHNT and CDR2 FRNRAP. The CDR3 has 14 residues. CDR3 protein: CASGLDSSTDTQYF. DNA of the CDR3: TGTGCTAGTGGTTTGGATTCTAGCACAGATACGCAGTATTTT.

The CDR3 loop is CAISKTRGTQETQYF. CDR3 sequence (DNA): TGTGCCATCAGTAAAACCCGGGGTACCCAAGAGACCCAGTACTTC. The gene calls are TRBV10-3 and TRBJ2-5; the D gene is possibly TRBD2 (5 bases). Germline lookup yields CDR1 ENHRY and CDR2 SYGVKD. The CDR3 covers 15 residues. V was clipped by 5 bases and J by 1 base, with 14 bases between them.

The rearrangement joins TRBV2 to TRBJ2-2; TRBD2 matches 7 bases. Trimming took 6 bases from V and 0 from J; bases not matched to a gene: 4. The V gene's germline CDR1 is SNHLY and CDR2 FYNNEI. CDR3 length: 15 residues. The CDR3 loop is CASRELASNTGELFF. CDR3 in DNA: TGTGCCAGCAGAGAACTAGCGTCGAACACCGGGGAGCTGTTTTTT.